One and the same sample provided the 17 T cell receptor beta chains below, sequenced in a study of cytotoxic CD8 clonotypes in ibrutinib-treated CLL. This table comes from immunoSEQ multiplex PCR, and its TCRdb copy is limited to in-frame clones, with some not included. The table lists a few hundred thousand clones, roughly two thirds of them singletons, with roughly 6.8% in the top ten. The source was PBMCs, collected after 36 months of ibrutinib treatment. Receptor source: a human donor with chronic lymphocytic leukemia.

The V call is TRBV5-4, the J call TRBJ2-7; 11 bases agree with TRBD1. This CDR3 region has 15 residues. Germline lookup yields CDR1 SGHNT and CDR2 YYREEE (reference sequence). V lost 2 bases, J lost 4 bases, and 5 bases stayed unmatched. For the CDR3, the DNA is TGTGCCAGCAGCTTCCGGACAGGGGGCGGTTACGAGCAGTACTTC. Translation gives CASSFRTGGGYEQYF.

Regarding this clone: This sample also contains other DNA sequences that code for the same CDR3. V usage is TRBV9 and J usage is TRBJ2-7; D is undetermined. V was clipped by 4 bases and J by 4 bases, with 12 bases between them. The CDR3 loop spans 13 amino acids. Germline values: CDR1 SGDLS, CDR2 YYNGEE. CDR3 sequence reads: CASSPGPSYEQYF. The CDR3 DNA is TGTGCCAGCAGCCCAGGCCCTTCATACGAGCAGTACTTC.

The chain combines TRBV2 with TRBJ2-1; D gene unclear. CDR1 and CDR2 from the germline V gene are SNHLY and FYNNEI. The length of the CDR3 is 13 residues. Trimming took off 10 bases at V and 4 bases at J, with 14 bases between the two ends. The CDR3 loop reads CAIKNGRYNEQFF. CDR3 in DNA: TGTGCCATAAAAAATGGCAGGTACAATGAGCAGTTCTTC.

The rearrangement links TRBV2 to TRBJ1-4; D gene ambiguous. CDR1 SNHLY and CDR2 FYNNEI come from the germline V gene. The CDR3 length is 12 residues. Trimming stripped 5 bases from V and 7 bases from J, with 8 bases between. The CDR3 loop reads CASSRTSEKLFF. The CDR3 nucleotides are TGTGCCAGCAGTCGGACGAGTGAAAAACTGTTTTTT.

This clone was detected many times. The rearrangement links TRBV9 to TRBJ1-4, with unresolved D. The CDR3 extends over 13 amino acids. CDR1 and CDR2 from the germline V gene are SGDLS and YYNGEE. The V end was cut by 3 bases, the J end by 6 bases, with 9 bases between. The CDR3 here is CASSASEDEKLFF. In nucleotides, the CDR3 is TGTGCCAGCAGCGCTTCTGAGGATGAAAAACTGTTTTTT.

V and J are TRBV5-6 and TRBJ2-4; tentative D call: TRBD1 (6 bases). Between the trimmed V and J ends, which lost 3 bases and 7 bases, there was a span of 20 bases. Germline CDR1 SGHDT, CDR2 YYEEEE. This CDR3 has 16 residues. CDR3 DNA sequence: TGTGCCAGCAGCTCAAGGGGGTTGGGACATCTCAACATTCAGTACTTC. Protein: CASSSRGLGHLNIQYF.

This clone was recorded a few times. V and J are TRBV11-2 and TRBJ2-1; 9 bases align to TRBD2. There are 16 residues in the CDR3. Germline loops: CDR1 SGHAT, CDR2 FQNNGV. The V gene end was trimmed by 2 bases and the J gene end by 10 bases; junction bases not matched to a gene: 12. CDR3 DNA sequence: TGTGCCAGCAGCTTATCTCTCGCTAGCGGGGCATACGAGCAGTTCTTC. As protein: CASSLSLASGAYEQFF.

This chain connects TRBV5-6 to TRBJ1-1, with TRBD1 as a possible D gene (6 bases). This CDR3 is 13 amino acids long. Germline V gene lookup returns CDR1 SGHDT and CDR2 YYEEEE. V was pared by 4 bases and J by 1 base, with 8 bases between. The CDR3 protein is CASSADRNTEAFF. CDR3 bases: TGTGCCAGCAGCGCGGACAGGAACACTGAAGCTTTCTTT.

The V and J genes are TRBV10-3 and TRBJ2-5; 7 bases agree with TRBD2. The CDR3 runs to 15 residues. With V trimmed by 2 bases and J by 1 base, 4 bases remained unmatched. Germline V lookup: CDR1 ENHRY, CDR2 SYGVKD. The CDR3 DNA reads as TGTGCCATCAGTGAGACCCCGGGGGGCCAAGAGACCCAGTACTTC. It specifies CAISETPGGQETQYF.

The chain recombines TRBV10-3 with TRBJ2-5; D is uncertain. V was cut by 0 bases and J by 3 bases, with 8 bases left in between. CDR1 is ENHRY and CDR2 is SYGVKD in the germline V gene. The CDR3 contains 14 residues. This CDR3 reads CAISESLWEETQYF. The CDR3, as DNA: TGTGCCATCAGTGAGTCTCTGTGGGAAGAGACCCAGTACTTC.

The CDR3 DNA reads as TGCGCCAGCAGCCAAGGGGACAGGGTCTACGAGCAGTACTTC. It codes for CASSQGDRVYEQYF. V and J are TRBV4-1 and TRBJ2-7, with 9 bases fitting TRBD1. CDR3 length: 14 residues. Unmatched junction bases numbered 1, after V lost 1 base and J lost 3 bases. Germline V gene sequence: CDR1 MGHRA, CDR2 YSYEKL.

This sequence joins TRBV29-1 and TRBJ2-7; D possibly corresponds to TRBD1 (6 bases). This CDR3 is 10 amino acids long. Trimming removed 7 bases from V and 4 bases from J, with 8 bases in between. Germline CDR1 reads SQVTM; CDR2 reads ANQGSEA. CDR3 region: CSAGEYEQYF. DNA of the CDR3: TGCAGCGCAGGGGAATACGAGCAGTACTTC.

The chain uses TRBV27 and TRBJ1-1; D gene unclear. This CDR3 is built from 13 residues. The V gene's germline CDR1 is MNHEY and CDR2 SMNVEV (reference sequence). The ends were cut back, 5 bases at V and 5 bases at J, with 12 bases in the middle. CDR3 nucleotides: TGTGCCAGCAGTCGACAAGGAAGTACTGAAGCTTTCTTT. Amino acid sequence: CASSRQGSTEAFF.

The V gene is TRBV27, the J gene TRBJ2-7, with 13 bases fitting TRBD2. The trim removed 4 bases at V and 6 bases at J, leaving 6 bases unmatched. Germline CDR1 reads MNHEY; CDR2 reads SMNVEV (reference sequence). The CDR3 loop spans 15 amino acids. The CDR3 bases are TGTGCCAGCAGTTCCCCGACTAGCGGGAGGAGCGAGCAGTACTTC. Amino acids: CASSSPTSGRSEQYF.

The CDR3 sequence is CSVEDLKTSGRHIQYF. For the CDR3, the DNA is TGCAGCGTTGAAGATCTGAAAACTAGCGGGAGACACATTCAGTACTTC. V is TRBV29-1 and J is TRBJ2-4, with 11 bases matching TRBD2. The CDR3 extends over 16 amino acids. Germline CDR1 SQVTM, CDR2 ANQGSEA. With 0 bases clipped from V and 8 bases from J, the junction kept 9 bases outside the gene matches. Full variable domain (remainder filled in from reference TRBV29-1 and TRBJ2-4): SAVISQKPSRDICQRGTSLTIQCQVDSQVTMMFWYRQQPGQSLTLIATANQGSEATYESGFVIDKFPISRPNLTFSTLTVSNMSPEDSSIYLCSVEDLKTSGRHIQYFGAGTRLSVL.

The rearrangement uses TRBV19 and TRBJ1-2, with D maybe TRBD1 (5 bases). Deletions cut 7 bases from V and 4 bases from J, with 10 bases between. The CDR3 extends over 12 amino acids. Looked up from germline, CDR1 is LNHDA and CDR2 is SQIVND (reference sequence). The CDR3 DNA reads TGTGCCAGTACCCCGGGGGTCTATGGCTACACCTTC. Translating it yields CASTPGVYGYTF.

The rearrangement uses TRBV6-6 and TRBJ2-7; the D gene is possibly TRBD1 (5 bases). This CDR3 is built from 16 residues. V lost 0 bases to trimming and J lost 4 bases, with 16 bases between them. Germline CDR1 MNHNY, CDR2 SVGAGI (reference sequence). As DNA, the CDR3 is TGTGCCAGCAGTTACTCGTCTAGGGGAATGGCGTACGAGCAGTACTTC. Encoded protein: CASSYSSRGMAYEQYF.